This T cell receptor (beta chain) stems from a study of PD-L1 blockade in urothelial cancer (dated by TCRdb to about 2017). At the level of the whole study: Every patient began therapy in about 2014 and was given atezolizumab 1,200 mg intravenously every 3 weeks. Twenty-five of 29 patients were identified as males with urothelial cancer of bladder origin, and a prior smoking history was reported by 18 of 29 patients. An ECOG performance status of 0 or 1 was recorded for the patients, and 0 to 3 prior chemotherapy regimens had been received by the patients. Blood samples were analyzed 3 weeks after the start of treatment (second dose) and 6 weeks after the start of treatment. Blood samples gave median yields of around 150,000 T cells and 65,000 to 85,000 unique TCRs, along with a median clonality of around 0.08. The study was an exploratory multi-omic analysis of somatic, immune and clinical correlates of response to PD-L1 blockade with atezolizumab in urothelial cancer. Pretreatment tumor samples and matched peripheral blood, collected serially before and after atezolizumab treatment, underwent TCR sequencing. Durable clinical benefit was defined as progression-free survival longer than 6 months, and TCR features were also tested against progression-free and overall survival. In the same patients, pretreatment tumors underwent whole exome sequencing and RNA sequencing in addition to TCR sequencing. Some ten patients reached durable clinical benefit, while roughly 22 patients did not. Approximately 30 patients had pretreatment blood TCR-seq, some 25 had at least one posttreatment blood collection, and some 25 had tumor TCR-seq.

Per the publication, the time point label means: pretreatment peripheral blood. A total of some 30 patients with locally advanced or metastatic urothelial carcinoma, treated at Memorial Sloan Kettering on a trial protocol, made up the cohort. Peripheral blood mononuclear cells were collected pretreatment and during treatment, at between 1 and 8 total time points per patient. The Qiagen DNeasy Blood extraction kit was used to purify genomic DNA from total PBMCs and tumor samples. Collected pretreatment and during treatment, PBMCs were isolated and stored as previously described. To note about this clone: Its cognate antigen has yet to be identified. No much larger clone exists at a distance of one base, and base qualities are not known.

Study-level results and caveats: Patients with durable benefit showed greater expansion of tumor-associated TCR clones in peripheral blood 3 weeks after starting treatment (n of about 22, p = 0.022). Improved progression-free and overall survival was associated with having pretreatment peripheral blood TCR clonality below the median. Small sample size (n ≈ 30) and many exploratory analyses mean the results are intended to be hypothesis-generating.

Inclusive of the bounding cysteine and phenylalanine, the CDR3 is 17 residues long. Only the CDR3 part of the read is kept: 51 bases, read in frame from the first base. CDR1 and CDR2 are read off the germline V gene as SQVTM and ANQGSEA. V loses 3 bases at its end and J loses 7 bases; junction bases beyond the gene matches: 17. Synthetic TCR analog templates were spiked into each PCR so that absolute template abundance could be estimated from read counts. The immunoSEQ assay used bias-controlled V and J gene primers to amplify TCRbeta CDR3 regions from genomic DNA. Rearranged TCRbeta segments were sequenced at approximately 20X coverage. Concerning the study's data processing: Clustering was used to correct sequencing errors, and CDR3s were annotated against IMGT so that V, D and J genes could be assigned. Downstream analyses used only productive TCRbeta rearrangements, leaving out any out-of-frame or stop-codon sequences. To compute clonality, Shannon entropy was normalized by the log of the number of unique productive sequences and then subtracted from one. Fisher's exact test with Benjamini-Hochberg correction, at a threshold of adjusted p below 0.01, was used to find clones that differed between time points or between blood and tumor. What TCRdb holds here is the immuneACCESS table cut down to in-frame rearrangements. Part of the clones is not present; checked against another copy, under half of the missing clones reflect an unresolved V gene, and the others are unexplained. V and J calls plus clone size are reproduced from that table; the DNA served to infer D and trimming. The sample has 49,000 or so clones on record, more than 70% of them singletons. The top ten clones comprise approximately 20% of the sample.

The rearrangement combines TRBV29-1 with TRBJ1-2; 10 nucleotides in the junction match TRBD1. The sequence was collected from a man in his 60s with urothelial cancer. The specimen comprised PBMCs, sampled around atezolizumab (anti-PD-L1) treatment. The DNA reads TGCAGCGTTGACCACTCCAAGGTCGGGACAGGGGCTTTTGGCTACACCTTC. This is translated as CSVDHSKVGTGAFGYTF.